These 10 T cell receptor beta chains share one sample of origin, sequenced in a study of CD8+CD57+ T cells in acquired aplastic anemia. Sequencing was done on patients that had shown CD8+CD57+ cell expansion by flow cytometry. Genomic DNA was employed as the template in profiling TCR beta VDJ and CDR3. MiXCR, run by TCRdb on the reads, gives a single entry per CDR3 protein. The sample yields about 160,000 distinct CDR3 sequences, around 48% seen once. Sequenced sample: sorted CD4+, CD8+, or CD8+CD57+ T cells (not recorded which) from PBMCs. These receptors were taken from a human donor with aplastic anemia.

The V and J genes are TRBV10-3 and TRBJ2-1, with 7 bases matching TRBD2. V shed 6 bases, J shed 1 base, and the junction held 6 bases outside the gene matches. Germline V gene data show CDR1 as ENHRY and CDR2 as SYGVKD. The CDR3 runs to 15 residues. In nucleotides, the CDR3 is TGTGCCATCAGGTCGGGGGGAATTTCCTACAATGAGCAGTTCTTC. Residues: CAIRSGGISYNEQFF.

This clonotype was seen a few times. The rearrangement uses TRBV27 and TRBJ2-3; weak D call: TRBD2 (6 bases). The CDR3 has 15 amino acids. In germline, CDR1 is MNHEY, CDR2 SMNVEV (reference sequence). The ends were cut back, 7 bases at V and 2 bases at J, with 16 bases in the middle. CDR3 region: CASTSPRGSTDTQYF. The CDR3 bases are TGTGCCAGCACCTCCCCGCGGGGTTCCACAGATACGCAGTATTTT.

This sequence joins TRBV10-3 and TRBJ1-1; D possibly corresponds to TRBD1 (6 bases). This CDR3 region has 15 residues. The germline gives CDR1 ENHRY, CDR2 SYGVKD. With 3 bases removed from V and 4 bases from J, the gap between germline ends came to 15 bases. The DNA of the CDR3 is TGTGCCATCAGTGAAAGGGGCAGGGACATCACTGAAGCTTTCTTT. This encodes CAISERGRDITEAFF.

This clonotype was detected ten times or more. The chain joins TRBV19 to TRBJ2-7; 7 bases agree with TRBD1. The CDR3 extends over 15 amino acids. Germline CDR1 reads LNHDA; CDR2 reads SQIVND (reference sequence). J was trimmed by 0 bases and V by 4 bases; bases with no gene match: 6. The CDR3 spells CASSTLTGSSYEQYF. CDR3 bases: TGTGCCAGTAGTACCCTGACAGGGAGCTCCTACGAGCAGTACTTC.

The rearrangement uses TRBV20-1 and TRBJ2-7; a possible D gene is TRBD1 (5 bases). CDR3 length equals 13 residues. The germline V gene has CDR1 DFQATT and CDR2 SNEGSKA (reference sequence). V gave up 3 bases and J gave up 6 bases, with 15 bases separating them. In DNA, the CDR3 is TGCAGTGCTAGGGTCGACAGTGCGTCCGAGCAGTACTTC. Translation gives CSARVDSASEQYF.

This clonotype was detected many times. This chain links TRBV20-1 with TRBJ2-7, with unresolved D. The CDR3 is made up of 13 amino acids. V was cut by 0 bases and J by 6 bases, with 12 bases left in between. Germline V lookup: CDR1 DFQATT, CDR2 SNEGSKA (reference sequence). CDR3 loop: CSARDQVAPEQYF. DNA for the CDR3: TGCAGTGCTAGAGATCAGGTAGCCCCCGAGCAGTACTTC.

The rearrangement joins TRBV10-3 to TRBJ2-7; D possibly matches TRBD1 or TRBD2 (6 bases each). Trimming stripped 6 bases from V and 2 bases from J, with 14 bases between. CDR1 is ENHRY, CDR2 SYGVKD, per germline. The CDR3 contains 14 residues. The CDR3 bases are TGTGCCATCAGGGATTCGGGGGCAGCCTACGAGCAGTACTTC. It specifies CAIRDSGAAYEQYF.

This clonotype appeared many times. The V gene is TRBV5-1, the J gene TRBJ2-1; TRBD1 matches 11 bases. CDR1 and CDR2 from the germline V gene are SGHRS and YFSETQ. V gave up 5 bases and J gave up 8 bases; unmatched junction bases: 9. The CDR3 consists of 15 residues. As DNA, the CDR3 is TGCGCCAGCAGTCCGGGGGGACAGGGGGTAGATGAGCAGTTCTTC. Protein sequence: CASSPGGQGVDEQFF.

The DNA for the CDR3 is TGTGCCTGGAGTGTACTAAGCGGAACTAGCACAGATACGCAGTATTTT. Translated, it gives CAWSVLSGTSTDTQYF. The chain joins TRBV30 to TRBJ2-3, with TRBD2 as a possible D gene (5 bases). The CDR3 loop spans 16 amino acids. Germline values: CDR1 GTSNPN, CDR2 SVGIG (reference sequence). Trimming cost V 0 bases and J 0 bases, with 13 bases left between them.

This clonotype was counted only a few times. V and J are TRBV3-1 and TRBJ1-1, with 7 bases that match TRBD1. The CDR3 sequence is 14 residues long. V shed 3 bases and J 6 bases; nucleotides not matched to a gene: 7. The germline gives CDR1 LGHDT, CDR2 YNNKEL (reference sequence). The CDR3 sequence: CASSQSTGTPEAFF. The CDR3 DNA sequence: TGTGCCAGCAGCCAGTCGACAGGGACCCCTGAAGCTTTCTTT.